These 20 T cell receptor beta chains originate from one sample sequenced in a study of T cell clonotyping in hematopoietic cell transplantation. Assay used: immunoSEQ multiplex PCR; TCRdb lists only in-frame clones, some missing. The sample has around 9,000 clones; 60% to 80% are singletons. The sample in question was peripheral blood mononuclear cells, obtained 180 days after allogeneic stem cell transplant. The receptors come from a female patient aged 50-59 years who had an allogeneic stem cell transplant from a related donor, so the T cells may come from the graft donor. Some clones in this sample may be carry-over from other donors' samples.

This rearrangement joins TRBV6-5 to TRBJ1-2; unclear D gene. The germline V and J ends were trimmed by 1 base and 7 bases, with 7 bases remaining between them. This CDR3 contains 12 residues. Germline lookup yields CDR1 MNHEY and CDR2 SVGAGI. CDR3 in amino acids: CASSYLGRGYTF. CDR3 sequence (DNA): TGTGCCAGCAGTTACTTAGGACGTGGCTACACCTTC.

The V call is TRBV19, the J call TRBJ1-1; the D is unclear. The CDR3 has 14 residues. V gave up 2 bases and J gave up 3 bases, with 10 bases separating them. The V gene's germline CDR1 is LNHDA and CDR2 SQIVND (reference sequence). Here the CDR3 DNA reads TGTGCCAGTAGTATAATGGGCGCGGACACTGAAGCTTTCTTT. Its protein product is CASSIMGADTEAFF.

J is TRBJ1-5 and V is TRBV2; a possible D gene is TRBD1 (6 bases). Germline values: CDR1 SNHLY, CDR2 FYNNEI. The CDR3 runs to 15 residues. Trimming took 1 base from V and 3 from J, leaving 10 bases between them. CDR3 amino acids: CASSEDRALNQPQHF. The CDR3 DNA follows: TGTGCCAGCAGTGAAGACAGGGCCCTCAATCAGCCCCAGCATTTT.

Here the CDR3 reads CASSYSTGGNYGYTF. In DNA, the CDR3 is TGTGCCAGCAGTTACTCGACAGGGGGTAACTATGGCTACACCTTC. This sequence joins TRBV6-5 and TRBJ1-2, with 9 bases lining up with TRBD1. Unmatched junction bases numbered 0, after V lost 0 bases and J lost 1 base. Per germline, CDR1 MNHEY and CDR2 SVGAGI. The CDR3 sequence is 15 residues long.

The rearrangement links TRBV6-5 to TRBJ1-5, with 9 bases that match TRBD1. V lost 2 bases to trimming and J lost 6 bases; unmatched junction nucleotides: 2. CDR1 MNHEY and CDR2 SVGAGI come from the germline V gene. This CDR3 is built from 14 residues. The CDR3 nucleotides read TGTGCCAGCAGTTACACAGGGGGCGGTCAGCCCCAGCATTTT. It yields the protein CASSYTGGGQPQHF.

The chain has TRBV11-1 and TRBJ2-7, with D perhaps assigned TRBD1 or TRBD2 (5 bases each). The CDR3 is made up of 15 amino acids. Trimming stripped 5 bases from V and 3 bases from J, with 17 bases between. CDR1 and CDR2 from the germline V gene are SGHAT and FQDESV (reference sequence). Written as DNA, the CDR3 is TGTGCCAGCAGCCTCGTGAGGGGCGTTGGCTACGAGCAGTACTTC. Protein: CASSLVRGVGYEQYF.

The chain combines TRBV11-2 with TRBJ2-7; 7 nucleotides match TRBD1. Losses at the gene ends were 6 bases for V and 0 bases for J; bases not matched to a gene: 8. The V gene's germline CDR1 is SGHAT and CDR2 FQNNGV. CDR3 length: 15 amino acids. CDR3 DNA: TGTGCCAGCAGACGGGACAGCTTGAGCTCCTACGAGCAGTACTTC. Translated, it gives CASRRDSLSSYEQYF.

This chain uses TRBV30 with TRBJ1-2; no clear D gene. The ends were cut back, 3 bases at V and 5 bases at J, with 10 bases in the middle. The CDR3 loop spans 12 amino acids. Germline V gives CDR1 GTSNPN, CDR2 SVGIG (reference sequence). The CDR3 DNA sequence: TGTGCCTGGAGCTCAGGACGGTATGGCTACACCTTC. Encoded protein: CAWSSGRYGYTF. The whole variable domain, filled in from reference TRBV30 and TRBJ1-2, reads SQTIHQWPATLVQPVGSPLSLECTVEGTSNPNLYWYRQAAGRGLQLLFYSVGIGQISSEVPQNLSASRPQDRQFILSSKKLLLSDSGFYLCAWSSGRYGYTFGSGTRLTVV.

The chain couples TRBV29-1 to TRBJ1-1, with TRBD1 identical over 8 bases. The CDR3 runs to 13 residues. From germline, CDR1 is SQVTM and CDR2 ANQGSEA. The junction had 8 bases not matched to a gene; V was cut back by 6 bases and J by 5 bases. CDR3 in amino acids: CSVEDREGTEAFF. In nucleotides, the CDR3 is TGCAGCGTCGAGGACAGGGAGGGGACTGAAGCTTTCTTT.

The chain employs TRBV29-1 and TRBJ2-7; perhaps TRBD1 as D (6 bases). The CDR3 is made up of 12 amino acids. CDR1 and CDR2 (germline): SQVTM, ANQGSEA. V lost 3 bases and J 6 bases, leaving 12 bases between the germline ends. The CDR3 reads CSVEGDRSEQYF. As DNA, the CDR3 is TGCAGCGTTGAGGGAGACAGGTCCGAGCAGTACTTC.

The rearrangement links TRBV6-4 to TRBJ2-3; tentative D call: TRBD2 (5 bases). The CDR3 length is 14 residues. The germline V and J ends were trimmed by 6 bases and 6 bases, with 16 bases remaining between them. CDR1 and CDR2 (germline): MRHNA, SNTAGT. The CDR3 loop reads CASSLRGDTDTQYF. In DNA, the CDR3 is TGTGCCAGCAGCTTACGGGGAGACACCGATACGCAGTATTTT.

The chain recombines TRBV28 with TRBJ1-6; D is undetermined. Trimming pared 6 bases from V and 9 bases from J, leaving 9 bases between. The V gene's germline CDR1 is MDHEN and CDR2 SYDVKM. CDR3 length equals 12 residues. The CDR3 bases are TGTGCCAGCAGCCCTGGGGTTTCACCCCTCCACTTT. As protein: CASSPGVSPLHF.

The chain has TRBV5-1 and TRBJ2-2; D tentatively fits TRBD1 or TRBD2 (6 bases each). CDR3 length: 16 residues. Trimming removed 1 base at V and 6 bases at J, with 16 bases between. Germline V gene data show CDR1 as SGHRS and CDR2 as YFSETQ. This chain's CDR3 is CASSLIRGPGAGELFF. The DNA for the CDR3 is TGCGCCAGCAGCTTGATCAGGGGCCCGGGGGCCGGGGAGCTGTTTTTT.

The V call is TRBV28, the J call TRBJ1-5, with 7 nucleotides matching TRBD1. The CDR3 is 12 amino acids. J lost 7 bases, V lost 5 bases, and 2 bases had no gene match. Germline V gene lookup returns CDR1 MDHEN and CDR2 SYDVKM. CDR3 bases: TGTGCCAGCAGTGACAGGGACCAGCCCCAGCATTTT. Translating gives CASSDRDQPQHF.

This chain uses TRBV7-2 with TRBJ1-2, with 7 bases aligning to TRBD1. Germline CDR1 and CDR2: SGHTA and FQGNSA. J gave up 5 bases and V 6 bases, and 12 bases lay outside the gene matches. This CDR3 has 15 residues. This chain's CDR3 is CASSIGGRGEYGYTF. In nucleotides, the CDR3 is TGTGCCAGCAGTATAGGGGGCAGGGGTGAATATGGCTACACCTTC.

This clone came up a few times. The chain joins TRBV7-2 to TRBJ1-1; TRBD1 is a possible D gene (5 bases). V lost 5 bases, J lost 5 bases, and 18 bases lay in between. This CDR3 is built from 15 residues. Germline V gene lookup returns CDR1 SGHTA and CDR2 FQGNSA. The CDR3 DNA follows: TGTGCCAGCAGCCCAGTGGCAGGGTTCTTAACTGAAGCTTTCTTT. It specifies CASSPVAGFLTEAFF.

The chain links TRBV25-1 to TRBJ1-4; D is unresolved. V was pared by 4 bases and J by 3 bases, with 6 bases between. The germline V gene encodes CDR1 MGHDK and CDR2 SYGVNS. The CDR3 spans 13 residues. The CDR3 spells CASSGQPNEKLFF. CDR3 nucleotide sequence: TGTGCCAGCAGTGGTCAGCCTAATGAAAAACTGTTTTTT.

The chain is built from TRBV5-8 and TRBJ1-5; unclear D gene. V was trimmed by 2 bases and J by 5 bases, leaving 14 bases between them. The CDR3 is 15 residues long. The germline gives CDR1 SGHTS, CDR2 YDEGEE. For the CDR3, the DNA is TGTGCCAGCAGCTTTGGACTGTCAAGCTATCAGCCCCAGCATTTT. Its protein is CASSFGLSSYQPQHF.

The chain has TRBV7-9 and TRBJ1-5; D is unresolved. CDR3 size: 12 residues. Germline V gives CDR1 SEHNR, CDR2 FQNEAQ (reference sequence). V lost 1 base and J 6 bases, leaving 4 bases between the germline ends. CDR3 bases: TGTGCCAGCAGCTTAGAGGTTCAGCCCCAGCATTTT. Residues: CASSLEVQPQHF.

The chain uses TRBV27 and TRBJ2-7, with 7 bases aligning to TRBD1. CDR1 MNHEY and CDR2 SMNVEV come from the germline V gene (reference sequence). CDR3 length: 13 residues. Unmatched junction bases numbered 9, after V lost 6 bases and J lost 7 bases. The CDR3 DNA reads as TGTGCCAGCAGCCCGGGACAGATGTGGGAGCAGTACTTC. Its protein product is CASSPGQMWEQYF.